This TCR beta chain was sequenced for a study of vaccination and CD4 T cells after COVID-19. Study information: In the convalescent cohort, there were six males and four females, two of them Hispanic. Participants got two doses of BNT162b2 or mRNA-1273 vaccine. Post-vaccine specimens were obtained a median 72 days after dose two (range 14 to 241). General study findings and limits: From a median of roughly 21 to 40, SARS-CoV-2-reactive clonotypes increased, though not significantly.

This CDR3 is 14 amino acids long. CDR1 SGHNT and CDR2 YENEEA come from the germline V gene. Indicated treatment: approximately 9-day PBMC culture with coronavirus spike peptide pools or control peptides (ViraFEST assay). Sequencing of cultured CD4+ T cell DNA used the Oncomine TCR Beta short-read assay. TCRdb used MiXCR to reprocess the PCR reads, holding one entry per CDR3 protein. The sample consists of roughly 20,000 distinct CDR3 sequences, 43% of them appearing once. Comment on this clonotype: The antigen remains unidentified. A junction boundary mismatches the germline segment, possibly from a read error.

The chain carries TRBV11-3 and TRBJ2-5, with D possibly TRBD1 on 6 matching bases. The material sequenced was CD4+ T cells from blood, cultured in vitro, taken after SARS-CoV-2 vaccination. The sequence derives from a human donor who had recovered from COVID-19. The chain's CDR3 is CASSHRATWESQYF. The CDR3 DNA is TGTGCCAGCAGCCACAGGGCGACTTGGGAGAGCCAGTACTTC.